Presented here are 18 T cell receptor beta chains from one specimen sequenced in a study of OX40 agonist ivuxolimab in advanced cancers. The table came from immunoSEQ multiplex PCR; TCRdb's copy has only in-frame clones and leaves some out. The sample lists 13,000 or so clones; approximately 80% were seen once. The specimen was CD4+ or CD8+ T cells sorted from blood, collected in a trial of the OX40 agonist ivuxolimab. Receptors originate from an adult with an advanced solid tumor such as melanoma, head and neck, liver or kidney cancer.

V gene TRBV5-6 combines with J gene TRBJ1-2, with D possibly being TRBD1 (6 bases). Germline V gene lookup returns CDR1 SGHDT and CDR2 YYEEEE. Trimming stripped 2 bases from V and 1 base from J, with 18 bases between. CDR3 size: 17 residues. CDR3 coding DNA: TGTGCCAGCAGCTTTGGGGGCTCGGTATCCGTTAACTATGGCTACACCTTC. This gives the protein CASSFGGSVSVNYGYTF.

The CDR3 DNA reads as TGTGCCAGCAGTTACGAAAGCCAAACCACTGAAGCTTTCTTT. Amino acid sequence: CASSYESQTTEAFF. The chain combines TRBV6-6 with TRBJ1-1, with D unresolved. Germline CDR1 MNHNY, CDR2 SVGAGI (reference sequence). This CDR3 has 14 amino acids. Trimming left V 2 bases short and J 4 bases short, with 11 bases between.

This chain uses TRBV28 with TRBJ2-1; 10 bases line up with TRBD2. The germline CDR1 and CDR2 sequences are MDHEN and SYDVKM. The V and J ends lost 5 bases and 9 bases, in that order; junction bases with no gene match: 4. The CDR3 contains 13 residues. CDR3 nucleotides: TGTGCCAGCAGTCCAGGGACTAGCGCTGAGCAGTTCTTC. This translates into CASSPGTSAEQFF.

V and J are TRBV30 and TRBJ2-3; D tentatively fits TRBD1 or TRBD2 (5 bases each). V lost 5 bases and J lost 0, with 9 bases in between. The CDR3 loop spans 13 amino acids. The germline V gene has CDR1 GTSNPN and CDR2 SVGIG (reference sequence). CDR3 sequence: CAWEGPSTDTQYF. CDR3 DNA: TGTGCCTGGGAGGGACCGAGCACAGATACGCAGTATTTT.

The CDR3, as DNA: TGCAGTGCTCTGGCGACAGATACGCAGTATTTT. Residues: CSALATDTQYF. The chain joins TRBV20-1 to TRBJ2-3; no clear D. Germline V gene data show CDR1 as DFQATT and CDR2 as SNEGSKA (reference sequence). The CDR3 extends over 11 amino acids. Trimming cost V 5 bases and J 3 bases, with 6 bases left between them.

V gene TRBV11-2 combines with J gene TRBJ2-1, with 7 bases matching TRBD2. The germline gives CDR1 SGHAT, CDR2 FQNNGV. CDR3 size: 18 residues. The junction had 9 bases not matched to a gene; V was cut back by 1 base and J by 0 bases. CDR3 DNA: TGTGCCAGCAGCTTAGGTCCTAGCGGTCATAGCTCCTACAATGAGCAGTTCTTC. Encoded protein: CASSLGPSGHSSYNEQFF.

There are a few counts of this clone. The chain uses TRBV5-5 and TRBJ2-5; D is unresolved. The CDR3 has 13 residues. V gave up 1 base and J gave up 2 bases, with 6 bases separating them. Germline CDR1 SGHKS, CDR2 YYEKEE (reference sequence). CDR3 residues: CASSLYVQETQYF. In DNA, the CDR3 is TGTGCCAGCAGCTTGTACGTTCAAGAGACCCAGTACTTC.

This sequence joins TRBV27 and TRBJ2-7; a possible D gene is TRBD1 (6 bases). Trimming stripped 2 bases from V and 4 bases from J, with 12 bases between. The CDR3 consists of 14 residues. In germline, CDR1 is MNHEY, CDR2 SMNVEV (reference sequence). The CDR3 DNA is TGTGCCAGCAGTTTAACACAGGGCGAGTACGAGCAGTACTTC. Its protein is CASSLTQGEYEQYF.

V usage is TRBV5-6 and J usage is TRBJ1-3; D is uncertain. Germline V lookup: CDR1 SGHDT, CDR2 YYEEEE. The length of the CDR3 is 15 residues. Trimming shortened V by 4 bases and J by 0 bases, and 11 bases separated the two germline ends. The CDR3 loop is CASSPLEASGNTIYF. In DNA, the CDR3 is TGTGCCAGCAGCCCCCTCGAGGCCTCTGGAAACACCATATATTTT.

The chain joins TRBV27 to TRBJ1-5; TRBD1 matches 9 bases. After removal of 5 bases from V and 0 bases from J, the junction contained 2 bases not matched to a gene. The CDR3 has 15 residues. The germline V gene encodes CDR1 MNHEY and CDR2 SMNVEV (reference sequence). CDR3 region: CASSDRGYSNQPQHF. The CDR3 DNA is TGTGCCAGCAGTGACAGGGGGTATAGCAATCAGCCCCAGCATTTT.

The chain uses TRBV28 and TRBJ2-2, with TRBD1 matching over 8 bases. With 6 bases clipped from V and 3 bases from J, the junction kept 3 bases outside the gene matches. CDR1 MDHEN and CDR2 SYDVKM come from the germline V gene. CDR3 length: 14 amino acids. CDR3 in amino acids: CASRTGVDTGELFF. CDR3 nucleotides: TGTGCCAGCAGGACAGGGGTGGACACCGGGGAGCTGTTTTTT.

The genes are TRBV29-1 and TRBJ2-5, with TRBD2 identical over 7 bases. In germline, CDR1 is SQVTM, CDR2 ANQGSEA. CDR3 length: 14 residues. With 2 bases clipped from V and 1 base from J, the junction kept 4 bases outside the gene matches. Written as DNA, the CDR3 is TGCAGCGTTGAACCCCTAGCGGCCCAAGAGACCCAGTACTTC. Protein sequence: CSVEPLAAQETQYF.

This clone is medium-sized. The chain joins TRBV29-1 to TRBJ2-1, with unresolved D. CDR1 is SQVTM, CDR2 ANQGSEA, per germline. V lost 0 bases to trimming and J lost 3 bases, with 9 bases between them. The CDR3 is made up of 14 amino acids. CDR3 coding DNA: TGCAGCGTTGAAGAGACCAGTGGCTACAATGAGCAGTTCTTC. Translation: CSVEETSGYNEQFF.

This clone was found once. The chain has TRBV13 and TRBJ2-2; D might be TRBD1 (5 bases). The V end was cut by 5 bases, the J end by 5 bases, with 12 bases between. Per germline, CDR1 PRHDT and CDR2 FYEKMQ (reference sequence). The CDR3 loop spans 14 amino acids. The DNA for the CDR3 is TGTGCCAGCAGCGCCGACAGTTTTACCGGGGAGCTGTTTTTT. It specifies CASSADSFTGELFF.

The rearrangement joins TRBV6-7 to TRBJ2-7; 7 positions agree with TRBD2. Being an ORF, TRBV6-7 has a function that is uncertain. The CDR3 totals 15 residues. V gave up 5 bases and J gave up 2 bases; unmatched junction bases: 9. The CDR3 DNA sequence: TGTGCCAGCAGTGAATACCGCGGGAGCCCCTACGAGCAGTACTTC. Amino acids: CASSEYRGSPYEQYF.

This chain joins TRBV6-5 and TRBJ2-1, with TRBD2 matching 8 bases. V trimming: 10 bases; J trimming: 6 bases; junction bases outside the gene matches: 11. The CDR3 is made up of 14 amino acids. Germline V gene data show CDR1 as MNHEY and CDR2 as SVGAGI. The CDR3 nucleotides are TGTGCCACCGGAGGGACTAGTCGTGGCAATGAGCAGTTCTTC. Protein sequence: CATGGTSRGNEQFF.

The V call is TRBV9, the J call TRBJ2-3; 11 bases align to TRBD2. The germline gives CDR1 SGDLS, CDR2 YYNGEE. This CDR3 region has 17 residues. The V segment lost 4 bases and the J segment 5 bases; nucleotides outside the gene matches: 12. CDR3 coding DNA: TGTGCCAGCAGCTACCTAGCGGGAGGAGGGCCGGGAGATACGCAGTATTTT. The encoded protein is CASSYLAGGGPGDTQYF.

The rearrangement joins TRBV5-4 to TRBJ2-5; the match to TRBD2 covers 7 bases. The germline V gene has CDR1 SGHNT and CDR2 YYREEE (reference sequence). Trimming at V came to 4 bases and at J to 0 bases, leaving 6 bases not matched to a gene. This CDR3 spans 15 amino acids. CDR3 residues: CASSPPGLDQETQYF. For the CDR3, the DNA is TGTGCCAGCAGCCCCCCCGGACTAGACCAAGAGACCCAGTACTTC.